Described below is a single TCR beta chain sequence and its context. Antigen: not known. TCRdb's copy holds only in-frame clones and misses some; the assay was immunoSEQ multiplex PCR. The sample includes around 120,000 clones, 70% to 85% of them seen just once. These data are taken from a study of T cell responses to AZD1222 COVID-19 vaccine. Findings of the study overall: In the spike-specific TCR repertoire, nearly half reportedly target unmutated variant regions. There were vaccine-associated CD4 TCRs across spike, dominant at 160-218 and 743-854. At baseline, seropositivity was found in only 5 to 7 AZD1222 recipients.

The CDR3 is 13 amino acids. Trimming pared 0 bases from V and 14 bases from J, leaving 14 bases between. CDR1 is MNHNS and CDR2 is SASEGT in the germline V gene. Sequencing used peripheral blood, obtained on day 0 of AZD1222 vaccination. This sequence joins TRBV6-1 and TRBJ2-1; D perhaps matches TRBD1 (5 bases). The receptor was derived from an adult in good health. The CDR3 loop is CASSEAPLGQKFF. The CDR3 nucleotides are TGTGCCAGCAGTGAAGCGCCGTTGGGGCAAAAGTTCTTC.